The 3 T cell receptor beta chains given below trace back to one sample, sequenced in a study of cytomegalovirus exposure and HLA in healthy donors. Measured with immunoSEQ multiplex PCR; TCRdb has only the in-frame clones, and not every one. The profile shows 150,000 to 200,000 clones, 84% of them singletons. Sequencing used PBMCs. Every receptor here comes from a man aged 18 to 35 in good health and CMV-seropositive.

This rearrangement joins TRBV29-1 to TRBJ1-2, with 8 bases matching TRBD1. Germline V gene data show CDR1 as SQVTM and CDR2 as ANQGSEA. Losses at the gene ends were 1 base for V and 6 bases for J; bases not matched to a gene: 16. There are 17 residues in the CDR3. In DNA form, the CDR3 reads TGCAGCGTTGAAGGTGGGCAGGGGGCACCATCCACTAATGGCTACACCTTC. Protein sequence: CSVEGGQGAPSTNGYTF.

The chain recombines TRBV19 with TRBJ2-7; no clear D. Germline values: CDR1 LNHDA, CDR2 SQIVND (reference sequence). V was pared by 5 bases and J by 6 bases, with 11 bases between. This CDR3 is built from 12 residues. CDR3 in amino acids: CASSPENPEQYF. As DNA, the CDR3 is TGTGCCAGTAGTCCCGAGAATCCCGAGCAGTACTTC. Full variable domain (missing parts from reference TRBV19 and TRBJ2-7): DGGITQSPKYLFRKEGQNVTLSCEQNLNHDAMYWYRQDPGQGLRLIYYSQIVNDFQKGDIAEGYSVSREKKESFPLTVTSAQKNPTAFYLCASSPENPEQYFGPGTRLTVT.

This sequence joins TRBV6-5 and TRBJ1-1, with TRBD1 identical over 8 bases. The length of the CDR3 is 15 residues. V lost 6 bases to trimming and J lost 1 base; unmatched junction nucleotides: 7. Germline V gene sequence: CDR1 MNHEY, CDR2 SVGAGI. The CDR3 here is CASSWTGRGNTEAFF. CDR3 nucleotide sequence: TGTGCCAGCAGCTGGACAGGGAGGGGGAACACTGAAGCTTTCTTT.